The rows below give T cell receptor beta chains drawn from one sample of a study of blood T cell repertoires in COVID-19. Assay: immunoSEQ multiplex PCR; the TCRdb copy retains only in-frame clones and omits some. The sample yields tens of thousands of clones, over 80% seen once. Sequenced sample: peripheral blood. The source of these receptors is a man over 45 with active COVID-19. CDR3s include the opening cysteine and the closing phenylalanine or tryptophan. The order of the fields is V gene, clone size, J gene, D gene, CDR3 protein, CDR3 DNA. The D gene is left open where the match is weak. Where a row states a size, it is once, few, many or the class of an expanded clone; other rows omit it.

V: TRBV10-3; size: NA; J: TRBJ2-2; D: TRBD1; CDR3: CAISTGGTGELFF; DNA: TGTGCCATCAGCACAGGGGGCACCGGGGAGCTGTTTTTT
V: TRBV7-2; size: NA; J: TRBJ1-2; D: NA; CDR3: CASSLGRTDGYGYTF; DNA: TGTGCCAGCAGCTTAGGCCGGACAGACGGGTATGGCTACACCTTC
V: TRBV3-1/TRBV3-2; size: NA; J: TRBJ2-7; D: TRBD1; CDR3: CASSGDRDRGLGEQYF; DNA: TGTGCCAGCAGCGGAGACCGGGACAGGGGGCTCGGCGAGCAGTACTTC
V: TRBV10-3; size: NA; J: TRBJ1-1; D: TRBD1; CDR3: CAIRAGGATEAFF; DNA: TGTGCCATCAGAGCAGGGGGAGCAACTGAAGCTTTCTTT
V: TRBV7-9; size: NA; J: TRBJ1-1; D: TRBD1; CDR3: CASSLVGQGDGTEAFF; DNA: TGTGCCAGCAGCTTAGTGGGACAGGGAGATGGGACTGAAGCTTTCTTT
V: TRBV19; size: NA; J: TRBJ1-2; D: NA; CDR3: CASSLGGASGYTF; DNA: TGTGCCAGTAGCCTTGGAGGGGCAAGTGGCTACACCTTC
V: TRBV15; size: NA; J: TRBJ1-4; D: NA; CDR3: CATSRDYGGGNEKLFF; DNA: TGTGCCACCAGCAGAGATTATGGGGGGGGAAATGAAAAACTGTTTTTT
V: TRBV18; size: NA; J: TRBJ1-1; D: NA; CDR3: CASSPSTGRDTEAFF; DNA: TGTGCCAGCTCACCTTCAACAGGGAGGGACACTGAAGCTTTCTTT
V: TRBV27; size: NA; J: TRBJ2-3; D: NA; CDR3: CASSSTAPIDTQYF; DNA: TGTGCCAGCAGTTCGACAGCCCCGATAGATACGCAGTATTTT
V: TRBV24-1; size: NA; J: TRBJ2-2; D: NA; CDR3: CATSDPRQVTGELFF; DNA: TGTGCCACCAGTGATCCCCGGCAGGTTACAGGGGAGCTGTTTTTT
V: TRBV2; size: NA; J: TRBJ1-5; D: NA; CDR3: CASSEPEEAQPQHF; DNA: TGTGCCAGCAGTGAACCGGAGGAGGCTCAGCCCCAGCATTTT
V: TRBV7-2; size: NA; J: TRBJ2-7; D: TRBD1; CDR3: CASSLTGAPYEQYF; DNA: TGTGCCAGCAGCCTGACAGGGGCCCCATACGAGCAGTACTTC
V: TRBV2; size: NA; J: TRBJ2-1; D: NA; CDR3: CASSENGLYNEQFF; DNA: TGTGCCAGCAGTGAAAACGGACTTTACAATGAGCAGTTCTTC
V: TRBV27; size: NA; J: TRBJ2-5; D: NA; CDR3: CASVDRGETQYF; DNA: TGTGCCAGCGTAGATAGGGGGGAGACCCAGTACTTC
V: TRBV5-1; size: NA; J: TRBJ1-1; D: NA; CDR3: CASSLVGELNTEAFF; DNA: TGCGCCAGCAGCTTGGTTGGGGAGCTGAACACTGAAGCTTTCTTT
V: TRBV7-2; size: NA; J: TRBJ2-3; D: NA; CDR3: CASSLLSTDTQYF; DNA: TGTGCCAGCAGCTTACTCAGCACAGATACGCAGTATTTT
V: TRBV7-2; size: NA; J: TRBJ2-3; D: NA; CDR3: CASSLKTGSDTQYF; DNA: TGTGCCAGCAGCTTAAAAACAGGATCCGATACGCAGTATTTT
V: TRBV29-1; size: NA; J: TRBJ1-2; D: TRBD1; CDR3: CRAGTGDGYTF; DNA: TGCAGGGCCGGGACAGGGGACGGCTACACCTTC
V: TRBV5-1; size: NA; J: TRBJ2-5; D: NA; CDR3: CASSSPGKRETQYF; DNA: TGCGCCAGCAGCTCCCCGGGGAAGCGGGAGACCCAGTACTTC
V: TRBV4-3; size: NA; J: TRBJ2-7; D: NA; CDR3: CASSQDSEGGYEQYF; DNA: TGCGCCAGCAGCCAAGATTCAGAAGGCGGCTACGAGCAGTACTTC
V: TRBV5-4; size: NA; J: TRBJ1-1; D: NA; CDR3: CASSLAGGVGAEAFF; DNA: TGTGCCAGCAGCTTGGCCGGCGGGGTAGGGGCTGAAGCTTTCTTT
V: TRBV4-1; size: once; J: TRBJ1-4; D: NA; CDR3: CASRSGLGADEKLFF; DNA: TGCGCCAGCAGGTCTGGCTTGGGGGCGGATGAAAAACTGTTTTTT
V: TRBV5-4; size: NA; J: TRBJ1-1; D: NA; CDR3: CASSLVGARANTEAFF; DNA: TGTGCCAGCAGCTTGGTTGGGGCCAGGGCGAACACTGAAGCTTTCTTT
V: TRBV28; size: NA; J: TRBJ2-1; D: NA; CDR3: CASSPTGFIYNEQFF; DNA: TGTGCCAGCAGTCCGACAGGATTCATTTACAATGAGCAGTTCTTC
V: TRBV18; size: once; J: TRBJ1-4; D: TRBD1; CDR3: CASSSAGGGGEKLFF; DNA: TGTGCCAGCTCATCAGCAGGGGGCGGAGGCGAAAAACTGTTTTTT
V: TRBV5-4; size: NA; J: TRBJ2-3; D: NA; CDR3: CASSEDSKRTDTQYF; DNA: TGCGCCAGCAGCGAGGACTCGAAGCGCACAGATACGCAGTATTTT
V: TRBV14; size: NA; J: TRBJ2-1; D: NA; CDR3: CASSQGYPAGQFF; DNA: TGTGCCAGCAGCCAAGGATACCCTGCAGGACAGTTCTTC
V: TRBV18; size: NA; J: TRBJ1-5; D: NA; CDR3: CASSPEWGGNQPQHF; DNA: TGTGCCAGCTCACCAGAATGGGGGGGCAATCAGCCCCAGCATTTT
V: TRBV9; size: NA; J: TRBJ1-1; D: TRBD1; CDR3: CASSRQGANTEAFF; DNA: TGTGCCAGCAGCCGACAGGGAGCGAACACTGAAGCTTTCTTT
V: TRBV18; size: NA; J: TRBJ2-7; D: NA; CDR3: CASSPKTGSSYEQYF; DNA: TGTGCCAGCTCACCTAAAACAGGGTCCTCCTACGAGCAGTACTTC
V: TRBV5-1; size: NA; J: TRBJ1-4; D: NA; CDR3: CASSGGSGEKLFF; DNA: TGCGCCAGCAGCGGCGGGTCAGGCGAAAAACTGTTTTTT
V: TRBV7-3; size: NA; J: TRBJ2-1; D: NA; CDR3: CASSRAGDTGHEQFF; DNA: TGTGCCAGCAGTCGTGCCGGGGACACAGGCCATGAGCAGTTCTTC
V: TRBV7-6; size: NA; J: TRBJ2-3; D: NA; CDR3: CASSLDGQITDTQYF; DNA: TGTGCCAGCAGCTTAGATGGGCAGATCACAGATACGCAGTATTTT
V: TRBV28; size: NA; J: TRBJ1-4; D: NA; CDR3: CASSGGARYEKLFF; DNA: TGTGCCAGCTCGGGGGGCGCAAGGTATGAAAAACTGTTTTTT
V: TRBV5-1; size: NA; J: TRBJ2-1; D: NA; CDR3: CASSAGGTYPYNEQFF; DNA: TGCGCCAGCAGTGCTGGGGGGACCTATCCTTACAATGAGCAGTTCTTC
V: TRBV28; size: NA; J: TRBJ2-2; D: TRBD1; CDR3: CASVSLGQLTGELFF; DNA: TGTGCCAGCGTTTCCTTGGGACAGCTCACCGGGGAGCTGTTTTTT
V: TRBV11-1; size: NA; J: TRBJ2-7; D: TRBD1; CDR3: CASRPLTGLSYEQYF; DNA: TGTGCCAGCAGGCCTTTGACAGGGCTATCCTACGAGCAGTACTTC
V: TRBV9; size: NA; J: TRBJ2-7; D: NA; CDR3: CASSSPGSYEQYF; DNA: TGTGCCAGCAGTTCCCCCGGGTCCTACGAGCAGTACTTC
V: TRBV28; size: NA; J: TRBJ2-7; D: NA; CDR3: CASSSRAAPTYEQYF; DNA: TGTGCCAGCAGTTCCAGGGCAGCTCCAACCTACGAGCAGTACTTC
V: TRBV27; size: NA; J: TRBJ2-6; D: TRBD1; CDR3: CASSNSGQGLLSGANVLTF; DNA: TGTGCCAGCAGTAACTCAGGACAGGGGCTCCTCTCTGGGGCCAACGTCCTGACTTTC
V: TRBV4-2; size: NA; J: TRBJ2-3; D: TRBD2; CDR3: CASSQEAGGPDTQYF; DNA: TGTGCCAGCAGCCAAGAAGCGGGAGGGCCAGATACGCAGTATTTT
V: TRBV10-2; size: NA; J: TRBJ1-2; D: TRBD1; CDR3: CASSGTGPRAPYYSYTF; DNA: TGCGCCAGCAGTGGGACAGGGCCTAGGGCCCCCTACTATAGCTACACCTTC